This TCR beta chain stems from a study of early T cells in non-severe SARS-CoV-2 infection. Study context: Bulk RNA isolated from unsorted whole blood underwent sequencing; chains were not paired. General study findings and limits: VDJdb matching, biased toward anti-spike CD8 responses, missed private and CD4 specificities.

The CDR3 sequence is 15 residues long. Germline loops: CDR1 SQVTM, CDR2 ANQGSEA. With 0 bases removed from V and 5 bases from J, the gap between germline ends came to 14 bases. cDNA molecules, individually, were tagged with unique molecular identifiers. MiXCR, run by TCRdb on the 5' RACE reads, gives a single entry per CDR3 protein. The repertoire holds 15,000 to 20,000 distinct CDR3 sequences, about 5.4% seen once, with approximately 6.8% in the top ten. The sample holds a few counts of this clonotype. Its specificity is not known. The sequence was obtained from an adult who was a healthcare worker with PCR-confirmed SARS-CoV-2 infection or an uninfected control (not recorded which). This material consisted of whole blood, taken at baseline. The chain combines TRBV29-1 with TRBJ2-1; D gene ambiguous. Written as DNA, the CDR3 is TGCAGCGTTGAAGAGCCTCCGAGACACCACAATGAGCAGTTCTTC. Translation: CSVEEPPRHHNEQFF.